The present entry profiles one TCR beta chain with its context. No antigen is known for it. These data originate in a study of cytomegalovirus exposure and HLA in healthy donors. General study results and limits: TRBV6-2, TRBV6-3 and other indistinguishable V segments were excluded.

Trimming took 5 bases from V and 9 from J, leaving 11 bases between them. The CDR3 sequence is 11 residues long. Germline lookup yields CDR1 SQVTM and CDR2 ANQGSEA. Amplification used 60 Vbeta primers and 13 Jbeta primers. The table came from immunoSEQ multiplex PCR; TCRdb's copy has only in-frame clones and leaves some out. The data show more than 150,000 clones, with approximately 79% seen just once and over 12% held by the top ten. The TCR originated in a middle-aged man in good health and CMV-seropositive. The sequencing sample was made of PBMCs. The V gene is TRBV29-1, the J gene TRBJ1-3; D is possibly TRBD1 (6 bases). The CDR3 here is CSVLQGSTIYF. The CDR3, as DNA: TGCAGCGTTCTACAGGGTAGCACCATATATTTT.